The entry that follows covers one TCR beta chain sequence. The antigen remains undetermined. This entry belongs to a study of post-analysis software for immune sequencing data. Looking at the study overall: Some patients lacked subtype; others had relapsing-remitting, secondary progressive or progressive-relapsing disease.

Study-wide findings and caveats: In patients, about 5 TRBV segments were more frequent than in controls, with TRBV5-6, TRBV5-1 and TRBV20-1 among them.

The germline V gene encodes CDR1 SGDLS and CDR2 YYNGEE. This CDR3 comprises 18 residues. The V end was cut by 0 bases, the J end by 3 bases, with 19 bases between. Unique molecular identifiers tagged the TCR beta cDNA libraries. One entry per CDR3 protein results from TCRdb running MiXCR on the PCR reads. The sample comprises hundreds of thousands of distinct CDR3 sequences, roughly half of which are singletons, and approximately 4.5% rests with the top ten. The TCR comes from a girl aged 5-17 years with multiple sclerosis. The chain couples TRBV9 to TRBJ2-4; no clear D gene. Sequencing used blood. For the CDR3, the DNA is TGTGCCAGCAGCGTAGCTCCCGTGTGGAAGGCGGACAAAAACATTCAGTACTTC. Translation: CASSVAPVWKADKNIQYF. Full variable domain (missing parts from reference TRBV9 and TRBJ2-4): DSGVTQTPKHLITATGQRVTLRCSPRSGDLSVYWYQQSLDQGLQFLIQYYNGEERAKGNILERFSAQQFPDLHSELNLSSLELGDSALYFCASSVAPVWKADKNIQYFGAGTRLSVL.